This T cell receptor beta chain was captured by sequencing in a study of blood T cells in healthy people across ages. Findings of the study overall: Long-lived donors exceeded aged donors in naive CD4+ cells and diversity. Roughly linear age-related decline in beta diversity appeared, significant by age 40.

Turning to this clonotype: Its antigen is still unknown.

Alongside a J-beta primer mix, a sample-barcoded 5' primer served in a second PCR lasting about 6 to 11 cycles. Sequencing of every sample gave 3 million or more CDR3-containing paired-end reads. MiXCR was run by TCRdb on the 5' RACE reads, yielding one entry per CDR3 protein. The sample consists of roughly 2 million distinct CDR3 sequences, about 50% of them appearing once. This clonotype originated in a woman between 40 and 55 years old in good health. The source material was blood.

CDR3 nucleotide sequence: TGCGCCAGCAGCCGAGAAGCCCCCTGGGAGGACTTCAATGAGCAGTTCTTC. Its translation is CASSREAPWEDFNEQFF. The chain carries TRBV4-3 and TRBJ2-1, with D possibly TRBD2 on 6 matching bases. The CDR3 has 17 amino acids. Germline lookup yields CDR1 LGHNA and CDR2 YSLEER. Trimming removed 4 bases at V and 6 bases at J, with 22 bases between.